Listed below are T cell receptor beta chains from one sample, sequenced in a study of long-term antiretroviral therapy in people with HIV. Measured with immunoSEQ multiplex PCR; TCRdb has only the in-frame clones, and not every one. The sample shows around 6,700 clones, 80% to 90% of them seen only once. The sample was unsorted PBMCs, taken 3.7 years after starting antiretroviral therapy. These receptors all stem from a woman aged 50 to 60 with HIV. Each CDR3 is given with its conserved first and last residue. D genes are given only for firm matches. The size field is filled for only some rows; it gives once, few, many or a size class.

v_call: TRBV27; clone_size: .; j_call: TRBJ2-5; d_call: TRBD1; cdr3_nt: TGTGCCAGCAGTTTAACGACAGGGGACCAAGAGACCCAGTACTTC; cdr3_aa: CASSLTTGDQETQYF
v_call: TRBV4-2; clone_size: .; j_call: TRBJ2-5; d_call: .; cdr3_nt: TGTGCCAGCAGCCCCCAGGGGGTGGAGGGACAAGGGGATCCGGAGACCCAGTACTTC; cdr3_aa: CASSPQGVEGQGDPETQYF
v_call: TRBV10-3; clone_size: .; j_call: TRBJ2-1; d_call: TRBD2; cdr3_nt: TGTGCCATCAGTGAGAGGGATAGCGGGAGTTCCTACAATGAGCAGTTCTTC; cdr3_aa: CAISERDSGSSYNEQFF
v_call: TRBV4-1; clone_size: .; j_call: TRBJ2-7; d_call: .; cdr3_nt: TGCGCCAGCAGCCAAAGGCCGGGGGAGCAGTACTTC; cdr3_aa: CASSQRPGEQYF
v_call: TRBV5-1; clone_size: .; j_call: TRBJ1-2; d_call: .; cdr3_nt: TGCGCCAGCAGCTTGGAAGGCGCAGCACTGAACTATGGCTACACCTTC; cdr3_aa: CASSLEGAALNYGYTF
v_call: TRBV2; clone_size: .; j_call: TRBJ2-3; d_call: .; cdr3_nt: TGTGCCAGCAGTGAACTCGGCCTAGGTGATACGCAGTATTTT; cdr3_aa: CASSELGLGDTQYF
v_call: TRBV4-1; clone_size: .; j_call: TRBJ2-5; d_call: TRBD1; cdr3_nt: TGCGCCAGCAGCCAGTCCGGGACAGGGGGAGGACGGGGCCAAGAGACCCAGTACTTC; cdr3_aa: CASSQSGTGGGRGQETQYF
v_call: TRBV4-3; clone_size: once; j_call: TRBJ2-1; d_call: .; cdr3_nt: TGCGCCAGCAGCCAAGTTATCGGGAATGAGCAGTTCTTC; cdr3_aa: CASSQVIGNEQFF
v_call: TRBV5-6; clone_size: .; j_call: TRBJ1-5; d_call: .; cdr3_nt: TGTGCCAGCAGCTTGGCCGAGGGAAGTAGCAATCAGCCCCAGCATTTT; cdr3_aa: CASSLAEGSSNQPQHF
v_call: TRBV19; clone_size: once; j_call: TRBJ2-1; d_call: TRBD2; cdr3_nt: TGTGCCAGTAGTGCCCTAGCGGGAGTAGGGAATGAGCAGTTCTTC; cdr3_aa: CASSALAGVGNEQFF
v_call: TRBV5-1; clone_size: .; j_call: TRBJ1-1; d_call: .; cdr3_nt: TGCGCCAGCAGCTTGGTGGTGAACACTGAAGCTTTCTTT; cdr3_aa: CASSLVVNTEAFF
v_call: TRBV7-9; clone_size: .; j_call: TRBJ2-1; d_call: .; cdr3_nt: TGTGCCAGCAGCCGACGCCGGGACACATCGAACCCATACAATGAGCAGTTCTTC; cdr3_aa: CASSRRRDTSNPYNEQFF
v_call: TRBV6-5; clone_size: .; j_call: TRBJ1-3; d_call: TRBD1; cdr3_nt: TGTGCCAGCCGACAGGGATTGGAAAACACCATATATTTT; cdr3_aa: CASRQGLENTIYF
v_call: TRBV7-9; clone_size: .; j_call: TRBJ2-7; d_call: .; cdr3_nt: TGTGCCAGCAGCTTAGTATCGGGGGACGAGCAGTACTTC; cdr3_aa: CASSLVSGDEQYF
v_call: TRBV30; clone_size: .; j_call: TRBJ2-3; d_call: .; cdr3_nt: TGTGCCTGGAGTGTACAACGAGGGGTTGCAGATACGCAGTATTTT; cdr3_aa: CAWSVQRGVADTQYF
v_call: TRBV27; clone_size: .; j_call: TRBJ2-7; d_call: TRBD2; cdr3_nt: TGTGCCAGCAGTTTACGACTAGCGGGAGCCTACGAGCAGTACTTC; cdr3_aa: CASSLRLAGAYEQYF
v_call: TRBV28; clone_size: .; j_call: TRBJ1-1; d_call: .; cdr3_nt: TGTGCCAGCAGTACCTGGTTACAGGCAATGAACACTGAAGCTTTCTTT; cdr3_aa: CASSTWLQAMNTEAFF
v_call: TRBV6-1; clone_size: .; j_call: TRBJ1-1; d_call: .; cdr3_nt: TGTGCCAGCAGTAGGACTAGGGGGAACACTGAAGCTTTCTTT; cdr3_aa: CASSRTRGNTEAFF
v_call: TRBV2; clone_size: .; j_call: TRBJ1-1; d_call: TRBD1; cdr3_nt: TGTGCCAGCAGGGCAACAGGGGGCGCGGGGGAAGCTTTCTTT; cdr3_aa: CASRATGGAGEAFF
v_call: TRBV7-9; clone_size: few; j_call: TRBJ2-5; d_call: .; cdr3_nt: TGTGCCAGCAGCTCGGACAGATCAGAGACCCAGTACTTC; cdr3_aa: CASSSDRSETQYF
v_call: TRBV15; clone_size: .; j_call: TRBJ1-3; d_call: .; cdr3_nt: TGTGCCACCAGCAGAGATAAGACAGGCCTAGCTGGAAACACCATATATTTT; cdr3_aa: CATSRDKTGLAGNTIYF
v_call: TRBV7-9; clone_size: .; j_call: TRBJ2-5; d_call: TRBD1; cdr3_nt: TGTGCCAGCAGCTTAGCCAGGGGGTGGGAGCAGTACTTC; cdr3_aa: CASSLARGWEQYF
v_call: TRBV6-5; clone_size: .; j_call: TRBJ2-2; d_call: TRBD2; cdr3_nt: TGTGCCAGCAGTTCTAGCGGGGGGGAGAACACCGGGGAGCTGTTTTTT; cdr3_aa: CASSSSGGENTGELFF
v_call: TRBV6-5; clone_size: few; j_call: TRBJ2-7; d_call: TRBD2; cdr3_nt: TGTGCCAGCAGTTACTCCCTAGCGGAGTACGAGCAGTACTTC; cdr3_aa: CASSYSLAEYEQYF
v_call: TRBV10-3; clone_size: .; j_call: TRBJ2-5; d_call: TRBD1; cdr3_nt: TGTGCCATCAGTGCCAGGACAGGGCAAGAGACCCAGTACTTC; cdr3_aa: CAISARTGQETQYF
v_call: TRBV4-1; clone_size: .; j_call: TRBJ1-5; d_call: .; cdr3_nt: TGCGCCAGCAGCCAGGGCAGCTCTTTCAATCAGCCCCAGCATTTT; cdr3_aa: CASSQGSSFNQPQHF
v_call: TRBV18; clone_size: .; j_call: TRBJ1-1; d_call: .; cdr3_nt: TGTGCCAGCTCACCAGGAGAAGGCACTGAAGCTTTCTTT; cdr3_aa: CASSPGEGTEAFF
v_call: TRBV28; clone_size: .; j_call: TRBJ1-1; d_call: .; cdr3_nt: TGTGCCAGCAGTTACAGGGCTATGAACACTGAAGCTTTCTTT; cdr3_aa: CASSYRAMNTEAFF
v_call: TRBV9; clone_size: .; j_call: TRBJ2-3; d_call: .; cdr3_nt: TGTGCCAGCAGCGAGAGCGCCAGCACAGATACGCAGTATTTT; cdr3_aa: CASSESASTDTQYF
v_call: TRBV7-9; clone_size: .; j_call: TRBJ2-3; d_call: TRBD2; cdr3_nt: TGTGCCAGCAGCTTGCAGGGAGGGGCAGATACGCAGTATTTT; cdr3_aa: CASSLQGGADTQYF
v_call: TRBV15; clone_size: .; j_call: TRBJ2-1; d_call: TRBD2; cdr3_nt: TGTGCCACCAGCAGAGTAGGGACTAGTGGCCTTGAGCAGTTCTTC; cdr3_aa: CATSRVGTSGLEQFF
v_call: TRBV6-1; clone_size: large; j_call: TRBJ2-2; d_call: .; cdr3_nt: TGTGCCAGTCCAAATAGGGGCACCGGGGAGCTGTTTTTT; cdr3_aa: CASPNRGTGELFF
v_call: TRBV15; clone_size: .; j_call: TRBJ2-7; d_call: TRBD1; cdr3_nt: TGTGCCACCAGCAGACCTGGGACAGGGGGCGTATTGGTCTACGAGCAGTACTTC; cdr3_aa: CATSRPGTGGVLVYEQYF
v_call: TRBV6-6; clone_size: .; j_call: TRBJ1-1; d_call: .; cdr3_nt: TGTGCCAGCACCATAGGGACAGAAGCTTTCTTT; cdr3_aa: CASTIGTEAFF
v_call: TRBV4-1; clone_size: .; j_call: TRBJ2-3; d_call: TRBD1; cdr3_nt: TGCGCCAGCAGCCTTCGACAGGGGGCTACAGATACGCAGTATTTT; cdr3_aa: CASSLRQGATDTQYF
v_call: TRBV7-3; clone_size: .; j_call: TRBJ2-1; d_call: TRBD2; cdr3_nt: TGTGCCAGCAGCTTTCCTGCCGCGGGAGGGAGCTCCTACAATGAGCAGTTCTTC; cdr3_aa: CASSFPAAGGSSYNEQFF
v_call: TRBV7-9; clone_size: .; j_call: TRBJ1-1; d_call: .; cdr3_nt: TGTGCCAGCAGCCAAGTAGAGGGCGTGCGCACTGAAGCTTTCTTT; cdr3_aa: CASSQVEGVRTEAFF
v_call: TRBV7-2; clone_size: .; j_call: TRBJ2-7; d_call: TRBD2; cdr3_nt: TGTGCCAGCAGCTTATTAGCGGGAGGTACCGAGCAGTACTTC; cdr3_aa: CASSLLAGGTEQYF
v_call: TRBV28; clone_size: .; j_call: TRBJ1-1; d_call: .; cdr3_nt: TGTGCCAGCAGTTTAACAGGGTCGGTGGCTGAAGCTTTCTTT; cdr3_aa: CASSLTGSVAEAFF
v_call: TRBV28; clone_size: .; j_call: TRBJ2-5; d_call: .; cdr3_nt: TGTGCCAGCAGTTTCGGCGAGACCCAGTACTTC; cdr3_aa: CASSFGETQYF
v_call: TRBV19; clone_size: .; j_call: TRBJ2-4; d_call: .; cdr3_nt: TGTGCCAGTAGTATCCAAGGGCCCCGGGGCAAAAACATTCAGTACTTC; cdr3_aa: CASSIQGPRGKNIQYF
v_call: TRBV7-9; clone_size: .; j_call: TRBJ2-7; d_call: .; cdr3_nt: TGTGCCAGCAGCTTAGGCAGGAACGGCCCCTACGAGCAGTACTTC; cdr3_aa: CASSLGRNGPYEQYF
v_call: TRBV5-5; clone_size: .; j_call: TRBJ2-7; d_call: .; cdr3_nt: TGTGCCAGCAGCTTGGTGGGCATTAGCTCCTACGAGCAGTACTTC; cdr3_aa: CASSLVGISSYEQYF
v_call: TRBV5-5; clone_size: .; j_call: TRBJ2-3; d_call: TRBD1; cdr3_nt: TGTGCCAGCAGCTTGACAGGGGACACAGATACGCAGTATTTT; cdr3_aa: CASSLTGDTDTQYF
v_call: TRBV19; clone_size: few; j_call: TRBJ2-3; d_call: .; cdr3_nt: TGTGCCAGTAGTAACACACCGGGACACCAAGTCACAGATACGCAGTATTTT; cdr3_aa: CASSNTPGHQVTDTQYF
v_call: TRBV18; clone_size: .; j_call: TRBJ2-1; d_call: .; cdr3_nt: TGTGCCAGCTCACCAGGTCCTCCGGGCTACAATGAGCAGTTCTTC; cdr3_aa: CASSPGPPGYNEQFF
v_call: TRBV2; clone_size: .; j_call: TRBJ2-1; d_call: TRBD2; cdr3_nt: TGTGCCAGCAGAGTAGCGGGGGCCTCCTACAATGAGCAGTTCTTC; cdr3_aa: CASRVAGASYNEQFF
v_call: TRBV18; clone_size: .; j_call: TRBJ2-7; d_call: TRBD2; cdr3_nt: TGTGCCAGCTCACTGGGACTAGGTTACGAGCAGTACTTC; cdr3_aa: CASSLGLGYEQYF
v_call: TRBV7-3; clone_size: .; j_call: TRBJ2-5; d_call: TRBD2; cdr3_nt: TGTGCCAGCAGCGCAACTAGCGGCCAAGAGACCCAGTACTTC; cdr3_aa: CASSATSGQETQYF
v_call: TRBV5-4; clone_size: few; j_call: TRBJ2-5; d_call: TRBD2; cdr3_nt: TGTGCCAGCAGCTTGGAATGGGGACTAGCCCAAGAGACCCAGTACTTC; cdr3_aa: CASSLEWGLAQETQYF